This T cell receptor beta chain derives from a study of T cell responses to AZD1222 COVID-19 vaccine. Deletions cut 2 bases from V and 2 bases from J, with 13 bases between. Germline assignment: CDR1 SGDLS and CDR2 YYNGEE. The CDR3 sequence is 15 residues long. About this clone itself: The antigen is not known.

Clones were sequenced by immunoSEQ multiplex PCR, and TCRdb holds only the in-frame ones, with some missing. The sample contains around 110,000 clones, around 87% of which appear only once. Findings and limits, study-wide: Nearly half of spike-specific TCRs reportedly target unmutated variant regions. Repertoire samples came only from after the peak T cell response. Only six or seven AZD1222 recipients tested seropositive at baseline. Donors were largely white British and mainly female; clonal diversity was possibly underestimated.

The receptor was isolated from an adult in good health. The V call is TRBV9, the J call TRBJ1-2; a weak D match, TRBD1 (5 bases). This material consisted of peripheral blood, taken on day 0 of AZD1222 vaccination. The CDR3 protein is CASSVLGVPNYGYTF. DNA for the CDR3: TGTGCCAGCAGCGTCCTGGGGGTCCCAAACTATGGCTACACCTTC.